The 18 T cell receptor beta chains presented below share a single source sample, sequenced in a study of blood T cell repertoires in COVID-19. Sequenced by immunoSEQ multiplex PCR; TCRdb stores in-frame clones only, minus some. This sample has some 230,000 clones, with roughly 90% found just once. The sample consisted of peripheral blood. The receptor set was obtained from a man aged 25-40 years who had recovered from COVID-19.

This chain connects TRBV16 to TRBJ1-1; a possible D gene is TRBD1 (6 bases). Germline assignment: CDR1 KGHSY and CDR2 FQNENV. CDR3 length equals 15 residues. Trimming took off 0 bases at V and 10 bases at J, with 18 bases between the two ends. This CDR3 reads CASSQSPTGPRGAFF. The CDR3, as DNA: TGTGCCAGCAGCCAATCGCCGACAGGCCCTCGGGGAGCTTTCTTT. The variable domain in full, completed from reference TRBV16 and TRBJ1-1, reads GEEVAQTPKHLVRGEGQKAKLYCAPIKGHSYVFWYQQVLKNEFKFLISFQNENVFDETGMPKERFSAKCLPNSPCSLEIQATKLEDSAVYFCASSQSPTGPRGAFFGQGTRLTVV.

The V call is TRBV4-2, the J call TRBJ1-5, with a possible D match to TRBD1 (5 bases). The CDR3 is 16 residues long. The V gene's germline CDR1 is LGHNA and CDR2 YNFKEQ. Deletions cut 4 bases from V and 3 bases from J, with 16 bases between. Written as DNA, the CDR3 is TGTGCCAGCAGCCCGTTGGGAGGAGGGACCAATCAGCCCCAGCATTTT. Amino acid sequence: CASSPLGGGTNQPQHF.

The genes are TRBV25-1 and TRBJ2-6; 7 bases map to TRBD1. CDR1 is MGHDK, CDR2 SYGVNS, per germline. V shed 7 bases and J 0 bases; nucleotides not matched to a gene: 3. The CDR3 covers 15 residues. The CDR3 spells CASTAGGSGANVLTF. The DNA of the CDR3 is TGTGCCAGCACCGCAGGGGGCTCTGGGGCCAACGTCCTGACTTTC.

This chain uses TRBV6-5 with TRBJ1-4, with D possibly being TRBD1 (5 bases). CDR1 is MNHEY, CDR2 SVGAGI, per germline. Deletions cut 6 bases from V and 8 bases from J, with 13 bases between. The CDR3 is 13 amino acids. The CDR3 sequence is CASRSGGSEKLFF. The CDR3, as DNA: TGTGCCAGCAGATCGGGGGGTAGCGAAAAACTGTTTTTT.

This chain joins TRBV11-2 and TRBJ2-3; TRBD1 matches 8 bases. Per the germline V gene, CDR1 is SGHAT and CDR2 is FQNNGV. The CDR3 runs to 15 residues. V lost 5 bases and J lost 4; bases outside the gene matches: 8. The CDR3 DNA is TGTGCCAGCAGCCCGACGGGACAGGTATCAGATACGCAGTATTTT. As protein: CASSPTGQVSDTQYF.

This chain uses TRBV5-4 with TRBJ2-3, with 8 bases matching TRBD1. V was clipped by 2 bases and J by 1 base; unmatched bases: 3. Germline-derived CDR1 and CDR2 are SGHNT and YYREEE (reference sequence). This CDR3 spans 15 amino acids. The CDR3 region has the DNA TGTGCCAGCAGCTTCGACAGGGGTGGCACAGATACGCAGTATTTT. Translated: CASSFDRGGTDTQYF.

The rearrangement uses TRBV2 and TRBJ1-2, with TRBD1 matching 9 bases. With V trimmed by 8 bases and J by 0 bases, 10 bases remained unmatched. The CDR3 has 16 residues. Germline values: CDR1 SNHLY, CDR2 FYNNEI. The CDR3: CASGWDREPPNYGYTF. For the CDR3, the DNA is TGTGCCAGCGGTTGGGACAGGGAGCCACCTAACTATGGCTACACCTTC. The full variable domain, in which reference TRBV2 and TRBJ1-2 provide the parts outside the CDR3, is EPEVTQTPSHQVTQMGQEVILRCVPISNHLYFYWYRQILGQKVEFLVSFYNNEISEKSEIFDDQFSVERPDGSNFTLKIRSTKLEDSAMYFCASGWDREPPNYGYTFGSGTRLTVV.

The rearrangement links TRBV7-2 to TRBJ2-1; 13 bases align to TRBD2. This CDR3 region has 19 residues. J was trimmed by 0 bases and V by 5 bases; bases with no gene match: 10. Germline CDR1 reads SGHTA; CDR2 reads FQGNSA. The CDR3 region is CASSLPGLAGARSYNEQFF. CDR3 bases: TGTGCCAGCAGCCTTCCCGGACTAGCGGGGGCCCGCTCCTACAATGAGCAGTTCTTC.

CDR3 loop: CASSLAVLPDGYTF. CDR3 sequence (DNA): TGTGCCAGCAGCTTAGCGGTTCTGCCAGATGGCTACACCTTC. The V and J genes are TRBV7-2 and TRBJ1-2; D unclear. Trimming pared 0 bases from V and 6 bases from J, leaving 11 bases between. Germline-derived CDR1 and CDR2 are SGHTA and FQGNSA. This CDR3 is built from 14 residues.

In its sample, this clone was seen a few times. The V and J genes are TRBV30 and TRBJ1-1, with a weak D call TRBD1 (5 bases). With 1 base removed from V and 3 bases from J, the gap between germline ends came to 15 bases. In germline, CDR1 is GTSNPN, CDR2 SVGIG (reference sequence). The CDR3 loop spans 15 amino acids. This chain's CDR3 is CAWSGRGRRDTEAFF. In nucleotides, the CDR3 is TGTGCCTGGAGTGGCCGGGGACGGAGGGACACTGAAGCTTTCTTT.

The rearrangement uses TRBV19 and TRBJ2-7, with no clear D. The CDR3 runs to 11 residues. CDR1 LNHDA and CDR2 SQIVND come from the germline V gene (reference sequence). Here the CDR3 reads CATQAGYEQYF. The DNA for the CDR3 is TGTGCTACTCAGGCTGGCTACGAGCAGTACTTC.

The chain couples TRBV5-1 to TRBJ2-3; TRBD1 matches 8 bases. The V segment lost 0 bases and the J segment 2 bases; nucleotides outside the gene matches: 2. Looked up from germline, CDR1 is SGHRS and CDR2 is YFSETQ. The CDR3 has 15 residues. CDR3 amino acids: CASSLGTGPTDTQYF. CDR3 in DNA: TGCGCCAGCAGCTTGGGGACAGGGCCCACAGATACGCAGTATTTT.

The chain employs TRBV5-1 and TRBJ1-1, with a tentative D call TRBD1 (5 bases). The CDR3 is 11 residues long. Germline V lookup: CDR1 SGHRS, CDR2 YFSETQ. This CDR3 reads CAGRRGTEAFF. CDR3 nucleotide sequence: TGCGCGGGGCGGCGGGGCACTGAAGCTTTCTTT.

This chain joins TRBV29-1 and TRBJ1-2, with 9 positions matching TRBD1. Germline CDR1 SQVTM, CDR2 ANQGSEA. Trimming took 0 bases from V and 4 from J; bases not matched to a gene: 3. The CDR3 has 14 residues. The CDR3 nucleotides are TGCAGCGTTGAAGATGGACAGGGGACCTATGGCTACACCTTC. The encoded protein is CSVEDGQGTYGYTF.

The chain couples TRBV4-3 to TRBJ2-7; 7 nucleotides match TRBD1. Trimming removed 2 bases from V and 7 bases from J; junction bases left unmatched: 11. The CDR3 contains 15 residues. Germline V gene lookup returns CDR1 LGHNA and CDR2 YSLEER. The CDR3 nucleotides read TGCGCCAGCAGCCAACTGAGACAGGGTTCTGGGGAGCAGTACTTC. This encodes CASSQLRQGSGEQYF.

A single count supports this clone. The chain links TRBV29-1 to TRBJ1-2, with 7 nucleotides matching TRBD1. J gave up 8 bases and V 4 bases, and 10 bases lay outside the gene matches. The CDR3 loop spans 13 amino acids. CDR1 and CDR2 (germline): SQVTM, ANQGSEA. This CDR3 is CSVVGWTGKGYTF. For the CDR3, the DNA is TGCAGCGTTGTTGGATGGACAGGAAAAGGCTACACCTTC.

V and J are TRBV11-2 and TRBJ1-2; the D gene is possibly TRBD1 (6 bases). CDR1 is SGHAT and CDR2 is FQNNGV in the germline V gene. This CDR3 has 13 amino acids. Trimming removed 3 bases from V and 4 bases from J, with 9 bases in between. CDR3 sequence (DNA): TGTGCCAGCAGCTTTGACAGGCCCTATGGCTACACCTTC. Translated: CASSFDRPYGYTF. Full variable domain (rest looked up from reference TRBV11-2 and TRBJ1-2): EAGVAQSPRYKIIEKRQSVAFWCNPISGHATLYWYQQILGQGPKLLIQFQNNGVVDDSQLPKDRFSAERLKGVDSTLKIQPAKLEDSAVYLCASSFDRPYGYTFGSGTRLTVV.

The chain links TRBV12-5 to TRBJ2-2; 8 nucleotides match TRBD1. V dropped 6 bases and J dropped 0; count of bases not matched to a gene: 6. The germline V gene encodes CDR1 LGHNT and CDR2 FRNRAP. The CDR3 contains 16 residues. The CDR3 loop is CASGPDRGTNTGELFF. The DNA for the CDR3 is TGTGCTAGTGGACCCGACAGGGGCACGAACACCGGGGAGCTGTTTTTT.